The 13 T cell receptor beta chains listed next were all sequenced from one sample in a study of beta chain features in type 1 diabetes. TCRB transcripts that were expressed got sequenced, as all of the isolated RNA had been reverse transcribed. TCRdb's table, derived via immunoSEQ multiplex PCR, lists solely in-frame clones and lacks some. The sample includes fewer than 500,000 clones, over 11% seen only once; the top ten take roughly 0.038%. Sequences were obtained from naive CD4+ T cells from blood. Receptors were obtained from a man younger than 40 in good health.

This clone was found a few times. CDR3 residues: CASSSAGQLNTEAFF. The CDR3 DNA follows: TGCGCCAGCAGCTCCGCGGGACAGCTGAACACTGAAGCTTTCTTT. This chain joins TRBV5-1 and TRBJ1-1, with 7 bases lining up with TRBD1. This CDR3 contains 15 residues. Germline values: CDR1 SGHRS, CDR2 YFSETQ. The trim removed 3 bases at V and 0 bases at J, leaving 5 bases unmatched.

J is TRBJ2-7 and V is TRBV2; 13 bases fit TRBD2. The CDR3 is 15 residues long. The junction had 7 bases not matched to a gene; V was cut back by 6 bases and J by 5 bases. Germline V gives CDR1 SNHLY, CDR2 FYNNEI. This CDR3 is CASSVLAGGRNEQYF. CDR3 bases: TGTGCCAGCAGCGTACTAGCGGGGGGGCGCAACGAGCAGTACTTC.

The gene calls are TRBV5-6 and TRBJ2-3; D gene uncertain. This CDR3 has 15 residues. Germline V lookup: CDR1 SGHDT, CDR2 YYEEEE. Trimming took 4 bases from V and 4 from J, leaving 16 bases between them. CDR3 sequence reads: CASSHPVGGPDTQYF. CDR3 in DNA: TGTGCCAGCAGCCACCCGGTGGGTGGCCCAGATACGCAGTATTTT.

Only a few counts were recorded for this clone. This chain connects TRBV7-9 to TRBJ1-2; possible D gene TRBD1, 5 bases. The CDR3 is made up of 13 amino acids. The germline V gene encodes CDR1 SEHNR and CDR2 FQNEAQ (reference sequence). The V end was cut by 0 bases, the J end by 8 bases, with 10 bases between. This CDR3 is CASSLAGTPGYTF. The CDR3 nucleotides are TGTGCCAGCAGCTTAGCCGGGACGCCCGGCTACACCTTC.

The chain uses TRBV7-9 and TRBJ2-2; D remains unclear. V was cut by 4 bases and J by 4 bases, with 16 bases left in between. The CDR3 length is 16 residues. The germline V gene encodes CDR1 SEHNR and CDR2 FQNEAQ (reference sequence). Here the CDR3 reads CASSSQLPRGTGELFF. CDR3 DNA sequence: TGTGCCAGCAGCTCACAGTTGCCTCGAGGCACCGGGGAGCTGTTTTTT.

The V and J genes are TRBV29-1 and TRBJ2-1, with TRBD1 matching over 10 bases. CDR1 and CDR2 (germline): SQVTM, ANQGSEA. The CDR3 is made up of 14 amino acids. J was trimmed by 7 bases and V by 4 bases; bases with no gene match: 7. The CDR3 nucleotides are TGCAGCGTTGGCGCGGGACAGGGGTGGAATGAGCAGTTCTTC. It specifies CSVGAGQGWNEQFF.

In its sample, this clone was seen a few times. The gene calls are TRBV2 and TRBJ2-7, with 11 bases that match TRBD2. This CDR3 spans 17 amino acids. V was clipped by 5 bases and J by 0 bases; unmatched bases: 9. Germline V gene lookup returns CDR1 SNHLY and CDR2 FYNNEI. In DNA form, the CDR3 reads TGTGCCAGCAGTCCACTTGGGGGACTAGCGGACTCCTACGAGCAGTACGTC. It yields the protein CASSPLGGLADSYEQYV.

The gene calls are TRBV2 and TRBJ1-5; 8 nucleotides match TRBD1. With 4 bases clipped from V and 5 bases from J, the junction kept 4 bases outside the gene matches. From germline, CDR1 is SNHLY and CDR2 FYNNEI. There are 14 residues in the CDR3. CDR3 sequence: CASSARTGHQPQHF. CDR3 sequence (DNA): TGTGCCAGCAGTGCCCGGACAGGGCATCAGCCCCAGCATTTT.

Of note for this clone: Within the sample, other DNA sequences also encode this same CDR3. The chain recombines TRBV5-6 with TRBJ2-6, with 9 bases identical to TRBD1. V was clipped by 0 bases and J by 3 bases; unmatched bases: 4. Germline CDR1 and CDR2: SGHDT and YYEEEE. This CDR3 is built from 17 residues. In DNA, the CDR3 is TGTGCCAGCAGCTTGGCCGGGACAGGGAGTGGGGCCAACGTCCTGACTTTC. It codes for CASSLAGTGSGANVLTF.

The CDR3 spells CASSSRQGAGANVLTF. CDR3 DNA: TGTGCCAGCAGCTCTCGACAGGGTGCTGGGGCCAACGTCCTGACTTTC. The chain couples TRBV28 to TRBJ2-6, with 7 bases matching TRBD1. V trimming: 6 bases; J trimming: 2 bases; junction bases outside the gene matches: 7. Looked up from germline, CDR1 is MDHEN and CDR2 is SYDVKM. This CDR3 has 16 amino acids.

The chain uses TRBV9 and TRBJ2-5; TRBD1 agrees at 8 bases. Per germline, CDR1 SGDLS and CDR2 YYNGEE. Trimming took 2 bases from V and 5 from J; bases not matched to a gene: 8. This CDR3 spans 15 amino acids. CDR3: CASSVARGPGETQYF. CDR3 nucleotides: TGTGCCAGCAGCGTGGCCAGGGGGCCAGGTGAGACCCAGTACTTC.

This clone was observed a few times. Other DNA sequences in this specimen translate into the identical CDR3. This chain connects TRBV9 to TRBJ2-2; D remains ambiguous. V was trimmed by 0 bases and J by 7 bases, leaving 4 bases between them. The CDR3 is made up of 12 amino acids. Germline assignment: CDR1 SGDLS and CDR2 YYNGEE. The CDR3 spells CASSVALGELFF. The CDR3 DNA sequence: TGTGCCAGCAGCGTAGCTCTCGGGGAGCTGTTTTTT. The full variable domain, with the rest looked up from reference TRBV9 and TRBJ2-2, is DSGVTQTPKHLITATGQRVTLRCSPRSGDLSVYWYQQSLDQGLQFLIQYYNGEERAKGNILERFSAQQFPDLHSELNLSSLELGDSALYFCASSVALGELFFGEGSRLTVL.

The chain has TRBV6-5 and TRBJ2-7, with D possibly TRBD1 on 6 matching bases. Germline V gene data show CDR1 as MNHEY and CDR2 as SVGAGI. CDR3 size: 13 residues. The V and J ends lost 5 bases and 6 bases respectively, with 14 bases between them. The CDR3 DNA follows: TGTGCCAGCAGTATGACAGGACCCTCCGAGCAGTACTTC. Translation: CASSMTGPSEQYF.